This T cell receptor beta chain was captured by sequencing in a study of neurological immune-mediated disorders. Study-level results: Phylogenetic grouping put 18 of 34 multiple sclerosis patients' repertoires into one related-CDR3 cluster, a possible signature.

Synthesis of cDNA was performed by 5'RACE using 10-nucleotide random UMIs. From 15-18 subjects, over 160 million TCR-beta sequences were obtained in each sequencing run. A single record per CDR3 protein comes from TCRdb applying MiXCR to the 5' RACE reads. This table holds 55,000 to 75,000 distinct CDR3 sequences, around 5% found once. Unsorted libraries were generated from 2 million PBMCs held at -80 degrees C. As concerns this clonotype: Antigen: not known.

This CDR3 comprises 18 residues. V shed 2 bases and J shed 3 bases, with 22 bases lying between them. Germline assignment: CDR1 MGHRA and CDR2 YSYEKL. The sequence came from a woman aged 25-40 years with multiple sclerosis. Sequenced material: PBMCs. The genes are TRBV4-1 and TRBJ1-2; D not certain. CDR3 in DNA: TGCGCCAGCAGCCAACTCCTCCGGCACCAGGAGATGGACTATGGCTACACCTTC. It specifies CASSQLLRHQEMDYGYTF.